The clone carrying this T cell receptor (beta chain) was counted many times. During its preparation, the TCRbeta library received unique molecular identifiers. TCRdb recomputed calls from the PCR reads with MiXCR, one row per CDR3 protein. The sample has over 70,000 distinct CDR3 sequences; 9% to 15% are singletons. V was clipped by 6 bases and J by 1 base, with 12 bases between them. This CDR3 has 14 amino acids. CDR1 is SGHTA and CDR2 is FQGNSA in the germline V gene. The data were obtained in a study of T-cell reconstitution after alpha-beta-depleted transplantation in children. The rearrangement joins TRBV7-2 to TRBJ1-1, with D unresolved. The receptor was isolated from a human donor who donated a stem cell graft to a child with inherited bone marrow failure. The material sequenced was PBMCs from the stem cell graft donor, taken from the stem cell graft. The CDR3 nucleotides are TGTGCCAGCAGTCTAAGACGGCGGAACACTGAAGCTTTCTTT. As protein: CASSLRRRNTEAFF.